This T cell receptor (beta chain) was captured by sequencing in a study of T cells in Graves' hyperthyroidism and ophthalmopathy. Fresh 10 ml peripheral blood yielded PBMCs. Germline values: CDR1 MNHNS, CDR2 SASEGT. After removal of 5 bases from V and 4 bases from J, the junction contained 7 bases not matched to a gene. The CDR3 contains 14 residues. Template material for amplifying TCR beta CDR3 regions consisted of RNA transcripts. An initial round of RT-PCR targeting the TCR CDR3 relied on the HTBI primer set. TCRdb reprocessed the multiplex PCR reads via MiXCR and lists one record per CDR3 protein. The data show 210,000 or so distinct CDR3 sequences, with roughly 15% seen just once and approximately 50% held by the top ten.

The V and J genes are TRBV6-1 and TRBJ1-2, with TRBD1 matching 7 bases. The TCR sequence derives from a man in his fifties or sixties with Graves' hyperthyroidism. The sample comprised blood. The CDR3 sequence is CASSLQGPSYGYTF. The DNA for the CDR3 is TGTGCCAGCAGTCTACAGGGGCCCAGCTATGGCTACACCTTC.